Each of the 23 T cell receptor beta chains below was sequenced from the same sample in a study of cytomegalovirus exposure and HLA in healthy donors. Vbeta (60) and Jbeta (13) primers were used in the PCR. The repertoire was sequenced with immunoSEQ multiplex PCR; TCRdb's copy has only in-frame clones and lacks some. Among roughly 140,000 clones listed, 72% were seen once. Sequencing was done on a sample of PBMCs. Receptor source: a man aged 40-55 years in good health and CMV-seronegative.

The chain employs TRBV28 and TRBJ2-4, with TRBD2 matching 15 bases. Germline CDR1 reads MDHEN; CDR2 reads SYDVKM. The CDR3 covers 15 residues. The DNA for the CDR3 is TGTTCCACCCGGACTAGCGGGAGGGAAAAAAACATTCAGTACTTC. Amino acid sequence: CSTRTSGREKNIQYF. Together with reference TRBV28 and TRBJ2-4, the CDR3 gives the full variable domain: DVKVTQSSRYLVKRTGEKVFLECVQDMDHENMFWYRQDPGLGLRLIYFSYDVKMKEKGDIPEGYSVSREKKERFSLILESASTNQTSMYLCSTRTSGREKNIQYFGAGTRLSVL.

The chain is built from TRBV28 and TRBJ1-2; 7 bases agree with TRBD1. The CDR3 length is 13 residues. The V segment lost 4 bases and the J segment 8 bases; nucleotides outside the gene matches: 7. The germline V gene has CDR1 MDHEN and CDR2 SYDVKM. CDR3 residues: CASSSSTGRGYTF. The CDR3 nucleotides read TGTGCCAGCAGTTCCTCGACAGGGCGCGGCTACACCTTC.

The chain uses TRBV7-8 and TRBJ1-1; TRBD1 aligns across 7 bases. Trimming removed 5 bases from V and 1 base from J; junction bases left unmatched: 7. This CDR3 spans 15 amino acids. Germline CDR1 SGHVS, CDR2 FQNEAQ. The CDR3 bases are TGTGCCAGCAGCCCGCGACAGGGATGGAACACTGAAGCTTTCTTT. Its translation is CASSPRQGWNTEAFF. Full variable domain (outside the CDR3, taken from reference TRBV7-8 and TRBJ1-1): GAGVSQSPRYKVAKRGQDVALRCDPISGHVSLFWYQQALGQGPEFLTYFQNEAQLDKSGLPSDRFFAERPEGSVSTLKIQRTQQEDSAVYLCASSPRQGWNTEAFFGQGTRLTVV.

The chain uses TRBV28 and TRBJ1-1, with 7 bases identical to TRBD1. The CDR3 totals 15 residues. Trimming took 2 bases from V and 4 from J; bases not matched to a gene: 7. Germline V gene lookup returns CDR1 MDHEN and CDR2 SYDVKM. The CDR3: CASSLHKGASTEAFF. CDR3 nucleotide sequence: TGTGCCAGCAGTTTACACAAGGGGGCTAGCACTGAAGCTTTCTTT.

CDR3 protein: CASSMSTGGHGELFF. In DNA form, the CDR3 reads TGTGCCAGTAGTATGAGTACAGGGGGCCACGGGGAGCTGTTTTTT. V usage is TRBV19 and J usage is TRBJ2-2, with TRBD1 identical over 9 bases. The CDR3 has 15 amino acids. Germline lookup yields CDR1 LNHDA and CDR2 SQIVND (reference sequence). V trimming: 3 bases; J trimming: 7 bases; junction bases outside the gene matches: 6. The full variable domain, its missing parts supplied by reference TRBV19 and TRBJ2-2, is DGGITQSPKYLFRKEGQNVTLSCEQNLNHDAMYWYRQDPGQGLRLIYYSQIVNDFQKGDIAEGYSVSREKKESFPLTVTSAQKNPTAFYLCASSMSTGGHGELFFGEGSRLTVL.

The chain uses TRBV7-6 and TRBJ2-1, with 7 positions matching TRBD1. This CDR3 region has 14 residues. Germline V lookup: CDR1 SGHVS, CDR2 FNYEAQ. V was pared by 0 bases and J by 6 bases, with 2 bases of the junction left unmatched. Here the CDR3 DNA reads TGTGCCAGCAGCTTAGCGGGACAGTTCAATGAGCAGTTCTTC. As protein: CASSLAGQFNEQFF.

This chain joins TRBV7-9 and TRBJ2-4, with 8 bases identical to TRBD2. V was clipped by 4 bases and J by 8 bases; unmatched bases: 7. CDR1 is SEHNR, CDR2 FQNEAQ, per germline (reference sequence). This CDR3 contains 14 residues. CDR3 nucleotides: TGTGCCAGCAGCTCAGGACTAGCTACGGACATTCAGTACTTC. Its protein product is CASSSGLATDIQYF. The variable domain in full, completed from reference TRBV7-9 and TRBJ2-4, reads DTGVSQNPRHKITKRGQNVTFRCDPISEHNRLYWYRQTLGQGPEFLTYFQNEAQLEKSRLLSDRFSAERPKGSFSTLEIQRTEQGDSAMYLCASSSGLATDIQYFGAGTRLSVL.

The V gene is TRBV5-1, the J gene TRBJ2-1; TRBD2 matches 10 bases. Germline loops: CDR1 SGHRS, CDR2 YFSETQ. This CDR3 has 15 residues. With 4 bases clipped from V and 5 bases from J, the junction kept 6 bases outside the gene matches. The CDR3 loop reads CASSPTSGTHNEQFF. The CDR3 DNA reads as TGCGCCAGCAGCCCCACTAGCGGGACACACAATGAGCAGTTCTTC.

CDR3 in DNA: TGCGCCAGCAGCCATAGCGGGAGGGCAGAAGAGCAGTTCTTC. This translates into CASSHSGRAEEQFF. V is TRBV4-3 and J is TRBJ2-1, with 11 bases lining up with TRBD2. Germline trimming cut 3 bases from V and 10 bases from J; bases unmatched to any gene: 5. Germline V gene data show CDR1 as LGHNA and CDR2 as YSLEER. This CDR3 spans 14 amino acids.

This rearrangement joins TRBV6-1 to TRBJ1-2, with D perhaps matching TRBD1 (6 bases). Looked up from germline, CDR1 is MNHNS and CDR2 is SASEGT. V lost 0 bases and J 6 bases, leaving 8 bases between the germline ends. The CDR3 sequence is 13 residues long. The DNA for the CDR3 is TGTGCCAGCAGTGAAGCAGGGGGGGATGGCTACACCTTC. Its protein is CASSEAGGDGYTF.

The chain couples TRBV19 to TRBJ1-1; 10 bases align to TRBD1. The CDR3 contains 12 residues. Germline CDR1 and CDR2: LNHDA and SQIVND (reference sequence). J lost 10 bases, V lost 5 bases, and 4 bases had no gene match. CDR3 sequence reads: CASSVDRGVAFF. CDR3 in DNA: TGTGCCAGTAGTGTGGACAGGGGGGTAGCTTTCTTT.

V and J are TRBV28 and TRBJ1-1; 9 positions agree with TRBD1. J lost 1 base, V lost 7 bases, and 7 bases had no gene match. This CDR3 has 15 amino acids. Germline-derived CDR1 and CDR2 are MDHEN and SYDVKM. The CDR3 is CASTLGTGRNTEAFF. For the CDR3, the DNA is TGTGCCAGCACCCTGGGGACAGGGAGGAACACTGAAGCTTTCTTT.

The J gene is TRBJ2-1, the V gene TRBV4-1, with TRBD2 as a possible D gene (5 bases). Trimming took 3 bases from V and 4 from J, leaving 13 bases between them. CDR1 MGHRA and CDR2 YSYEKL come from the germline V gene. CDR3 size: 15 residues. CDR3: CASSQQRESYNEQFF. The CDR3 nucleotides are TGCGCCAGCAGCCAGCAGAGGGAGTCGTACAATGAGCAGTTCTTC.

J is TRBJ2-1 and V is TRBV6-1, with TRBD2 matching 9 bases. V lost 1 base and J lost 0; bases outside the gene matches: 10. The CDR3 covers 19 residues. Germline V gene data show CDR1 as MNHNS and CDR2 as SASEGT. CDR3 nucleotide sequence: TGTGCCAGCAGTGAAGGACCCCGACTAGCGGACTTCTCCTACAATGAGCAGTTCTTC. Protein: CASSEGPRLADFSYNEQFF.

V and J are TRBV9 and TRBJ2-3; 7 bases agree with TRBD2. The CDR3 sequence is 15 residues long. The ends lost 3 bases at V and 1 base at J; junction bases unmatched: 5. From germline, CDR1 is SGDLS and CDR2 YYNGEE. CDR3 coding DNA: TGTGCCAGCAGCGCCTACCTAGCGGGCACAGATACGCAGTATTTT. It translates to CASSAYLAGTDTQYF.

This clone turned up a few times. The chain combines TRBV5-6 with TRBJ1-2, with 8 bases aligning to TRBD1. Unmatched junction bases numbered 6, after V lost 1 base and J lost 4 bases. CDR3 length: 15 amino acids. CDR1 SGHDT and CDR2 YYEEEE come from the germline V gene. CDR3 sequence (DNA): TGTGCCAGCAGCTTGCTCAGGGGGCGCGCCTATGGCTACACCTTC. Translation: CASSLLRGRAYGYTF.

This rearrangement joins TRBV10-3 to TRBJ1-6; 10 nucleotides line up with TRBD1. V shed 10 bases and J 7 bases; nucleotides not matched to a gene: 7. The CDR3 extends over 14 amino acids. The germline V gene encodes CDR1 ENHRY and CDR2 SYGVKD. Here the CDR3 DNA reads TGTGCCAGTCTTTCGGGACAGGGGAATTCACCCCTCCACTTT. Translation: CASLSGQGNSPLHF.

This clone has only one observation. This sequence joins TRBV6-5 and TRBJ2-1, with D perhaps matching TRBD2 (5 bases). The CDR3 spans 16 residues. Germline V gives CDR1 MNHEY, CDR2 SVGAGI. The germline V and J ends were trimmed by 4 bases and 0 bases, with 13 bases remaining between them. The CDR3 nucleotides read TGTGCCAGCAGTTCCCGGGATCCGAGCTCCTACAATGAGCAGTTCTTC. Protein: CASSSRDPSSYNEQFF.

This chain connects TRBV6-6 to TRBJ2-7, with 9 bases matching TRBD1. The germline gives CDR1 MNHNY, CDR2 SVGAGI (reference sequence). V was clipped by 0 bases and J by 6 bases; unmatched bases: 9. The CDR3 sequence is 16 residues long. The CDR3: CASSYSKGQGVREQYF. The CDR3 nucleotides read TGTGCCAGCAGTTACTCGAAGGGACAGGGAGTACGCGAGCAGTACTTC.

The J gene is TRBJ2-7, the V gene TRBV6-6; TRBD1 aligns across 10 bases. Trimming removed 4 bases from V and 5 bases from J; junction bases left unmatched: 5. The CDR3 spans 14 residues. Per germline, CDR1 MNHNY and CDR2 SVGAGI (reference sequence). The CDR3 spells CASSWTGGDDEQYF. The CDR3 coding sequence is TGTGCCAGCAGTTGGACAGGGGGGGATGACGAGCAGTACTTC.

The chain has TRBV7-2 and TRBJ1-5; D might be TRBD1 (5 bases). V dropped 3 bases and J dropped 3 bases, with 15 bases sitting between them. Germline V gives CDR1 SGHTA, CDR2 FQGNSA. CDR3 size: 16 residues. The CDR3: CASSLPTLGANQPQHF. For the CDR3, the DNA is TGTGCCAGCAGCTTGCCGACTCTAGGGGCCAATCAGCCCCAGCATTTT. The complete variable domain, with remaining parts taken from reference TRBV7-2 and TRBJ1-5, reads GAGVSQSPSNKVTEKGKDVELRCDPISGHTALYWYRQSLGQGLEFLIYFQGNSAPDKSGLPSDRFSAERTGGSVSTLTIQRTQQEDSAVYLCASSLPTLGANQPQHFGDGTRLSIL.

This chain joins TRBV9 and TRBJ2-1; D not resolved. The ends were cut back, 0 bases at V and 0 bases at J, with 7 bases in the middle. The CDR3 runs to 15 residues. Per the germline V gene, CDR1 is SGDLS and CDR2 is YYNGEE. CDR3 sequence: CASSVVMSSYNEQFF. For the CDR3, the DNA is TGTGCCAGCAGCGTAGTTATGAGCTCCTACAATGAGCAGTTCTTC. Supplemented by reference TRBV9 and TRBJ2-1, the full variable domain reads DSGVTQTPKHLITATGQRVTLRCSPRSGDLSVYWYQQSLDQGLQFLIQYYNGEERAKGNILERFSAQQFPDLHSELNLSSLELGDSALYFCASSVVMSSYNEQFFGPGTRLTVL.

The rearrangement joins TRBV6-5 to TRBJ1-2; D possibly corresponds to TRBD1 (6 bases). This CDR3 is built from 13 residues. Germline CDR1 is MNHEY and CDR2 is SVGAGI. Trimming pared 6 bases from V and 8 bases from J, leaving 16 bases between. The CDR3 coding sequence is TGTGCCAGCAGAACAACAGGGTTTTGGGGCTACACCTTC. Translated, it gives CASRTTGFWGYTF.